The 3 T cell receptor beta chains given below trace back to one sample, sequenced in a study of blood T cell repertoires in COVID-19. This table comes from immunoSEQ multiplex PCR, and its TCRdb copy is limited to in-frame clones, with some not included. The sample contains about 140,000 clones, about 85% of which appear only once. The sequenced material came from peripheral blood. The source of these receptors is a human donor with acute or convalescent COVID-19. The donor label of this sample is uncertain.

The chain recombines TRBV5-6 with TRBJ2-7; 10 nucleotides match TRBD1. Trimming removed 1 base from V and 2 bases from J; junction bases left unmatched: 6. In germline, CDR1 is SGHDT, CDR2 YYEEEE. The CDR3 spans 16 residues. As DNA, the CDR3 is TGTGCCAGCAGCTTGAGACGTGGGACAGGGGCCTACGAGCAGTACGTC. Translated: CASSLRRGTGAYEQYV.

The chain couples TRBV30 to TRBJ1-1; 8 bases map to TRBD1. Germline V gene lookup returns CDR1 GTSNPN and CDR2 SVGIG (reference sequence). This CDR3 spans 11 amino acids. J gave up 7 bases and V 7 bases, and 5 bases lay outside the gene matches. Written as DNA, the CDR3 is TGTGCCTTGACAGGGGCCTATGAAGCTTTCTTT. Its translation: CALTGAYEAFF.

V and J are TRBV25-1 and TRBJ1-4; D call uncertain. Germline-derived CDR1 and CDR2 are MGHDK and SYGVNS. The CDR3 totals 16 residues. The germline V and J ends were trimmed by 1 base and 0 bases, with 9 bases remaining between them. CDR3 region: CASSEWGDATNEKLFF. CDR3 in DNA: TGTGCCAGCAGTGAATGGGGAGATGCAACTAATGAAAAACTGTTTTTT.